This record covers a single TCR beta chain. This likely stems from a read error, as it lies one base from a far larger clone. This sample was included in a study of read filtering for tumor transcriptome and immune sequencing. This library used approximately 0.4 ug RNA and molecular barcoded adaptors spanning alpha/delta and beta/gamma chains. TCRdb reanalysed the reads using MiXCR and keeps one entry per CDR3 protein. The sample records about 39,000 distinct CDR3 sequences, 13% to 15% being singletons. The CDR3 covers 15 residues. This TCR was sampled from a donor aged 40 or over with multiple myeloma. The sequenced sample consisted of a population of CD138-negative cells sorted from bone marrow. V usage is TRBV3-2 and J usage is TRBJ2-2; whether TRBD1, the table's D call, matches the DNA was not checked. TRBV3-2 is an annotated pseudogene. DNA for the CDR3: TGTGCCAGCAGCCCCTGGACAGGGGCAGGCGGGGAGCTGTTTTTT. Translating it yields CASSPWTGAGGELFF.